The T cell receptor beta chain described here comes from a study of CD8 T cells in ankylosing spondylitis. This clonotype was seen repeatedly, ten times or more. Its antigen is undetermined. Study findings and constraints: Within ankylosing spondylitis blood, a TCR beta motif made up of eight highly homologous variants appeared to be characteristic. Disease-associated clones were reportedly significantly overrepresented in matched ankylosing spondylitis synovial fluid.

V was trimmed by 0 bases and J by 0 bases, leaving 15 bases between them. From germline, CDR1 is SGHKS and CDR2 YYEKEE (reference sequence). The CDR3 consists of 18 residues. Quantitative 5'-RACE with molecular barcodes was used to make the TCR beta libraries. A single record per CDR3 protein comes from TCRdb applying MiXCR to the 5' RACE reads. This sample has 500,000 or so distinct CDR3 sequences, with under 5.5% found just once. The V gene is TRBV5-5, the J gene TRBJ1-4; perhaps TRBD1 as D (6 bases). This TCR derives from a male donor with ankylosing spondylitis. The sequenced sample was blood, either unsorted or a sorted T cell fraction (not recorded which). CDR3 amino acids: CASSLGDTTRATNEKLFF. As DNA, the CDR3 is TGTGCCAGCAGCTTGGGGGACACCACTCGCGCAACTAATGAAAAACTGTTTTTT.